The 23 T cell receptor beta chains listed next were all sequenced from one sample in a study of T cell responses to AZD1222 COVID-19 vaccine. Measured with immunoSEQ multiplex PCR; TCRdb has only the in-frame clones, and not every one. The sample holds about 97,000 clones, approximately 90% seen once. The sample in question was peripheral blood, obtained on day 0 of AZD1222 vaccination. These receptor sequences come from an adult in good health.

The chain has TRBV18 and TRBJ2-7; 8 nucleotides agree with TRBD1. With V trimmed by 3 bases and J by 0 bases, 4 bases remained unmatched. Germline loops: CDR1 KGHSH, CDR2 LQKENI. The CDR3 is 15 residues long. The CDR3 DNA sequence: TGTGCCAGCTCACCCGGGACAGGCAGCTCCTACGAGCAGTACTTC. Amino acids: CASSPGTGSSYEQYF.

The chain carries TRBV3-1 (or the pseudogene TRBV3-2) and TRBJ1-2; D remains unclear. Trimming removed 1 base at V and 5 bases at J, with 5 bases between. Germline CDR1 and CDR2: LGHDT and YNNKEL (reference sequence). The CDR3 runs 12 residues. Written as DNA, the CDR3 is TGTGCCAGCAGCCAAGGGATTTATGGCTACACCTTC. Translation: CASSQGIYGYTF.

The table lists this clone with a count of one. This chain uses TRBV6-4 with TRBJ1-2; D call uncertain. Looked up from germline, CDR1 is MRHNA and CDR2 is SNTAGT. With 3 bases removed from V and 5 bases from J, the gap between germline ends came to 10 bases. The CDR3 runs to 13 residues. The CDR3 here is CASSEFLGYGYTF. CDR3 sequence (DNA): TGTGCCAGCAGTGAGTTCCTGGGATATGGCTACACCTTC.

This chain uses TRBV5-1 with TRBJ2-5; possibly TRBD1 for D (6 bases). The CDR3 loop spans 13 amino acids. Trimming left V 0 bases short and J 5 bases short, with 8 bases between. CDR1 is SGHRS and CDR2 is YFSETQ in the germline V gene. The CDR3 DNA sequence: TGCGCCAGCAGCTTGGACAGGGCTGAGACCCAGTACTTC. This codes for CASSLDRAETQYF.

This clone was counted a single time. The chain carries TRBV7-2 and TRBJ2-3; no clear D gene. The CDR3 has 13 residues. The germline V and J ends were trimmed by 2 bases and 6 bases, with 9 bases remaining between them. From germline, CDR1 is SGHTA and CDR2 FQGNSA. CDR3 DNA: TGTGCCAGCAGCTTAAGTCAAGTTGATACGCAGTATTTT. It is translated as CASSLSQVDTQYF. The full variable domain, its missing parts supplied by reference TRBV7-2 and TRBJ2-3, is GAGVSQSPSNKVTEKGKDVELRCDPISGHTALYWYRQSLGQGLEFLIYFQGNSAPDKSGLPSDRFSAERTGGSVSTLTIQRTQQEDSAVYLCASSLSQVDTQYFGPGTRLTVL.

The chain employs TRBV15 and TRBJ1-1; D is possibly TRBD1 (6 bases). Trimming shortened V by 8 bases and J by 4 bases, and 17 bases separated the two germline ends. Germline values: CDR1 LNHNV, CDR2 YYDKDF (reference sequence). The CDR3 has 14 residues. The CDR3 protein is CATGGGPVGTEAFF. The CDR3 DNA reads TGTGCCACCGGGGGGGGCCCGGTGGGCACTGAAGCTTTCTTT. The full variable domain, completed using reference TRBV15 and TRBJ1-1, is DAMVIQNPRYQVTQFGKPVTLSCSQTLNHNVMYWYQQKSSQAPKLLFHYYDKDFNNEADTPDNFQSRRPNTSFCFLDIRSPGLGDTAMYLCATGGGPVGTEAFFGQGTRLTVV.

The chain uses TRBV27 and TRBJ1-2; D is ambiguous. The ends were cut back, 3 bases at V and 0 bases at J, with 11 bases in the middle. CDR1 is MNHEY, CDR2 SMNVEV, per germline (reference sequence). CDR3 size: 15 residues. CDR3 DNA sequence: TGTGCCAGCAGTTTCGACCGGCTTACTAACTATGGCTACACCTTC. Protein product: CASSFDRLTNYGYTF.

The V gene is TRBV27, the J gene TRBJ1-5; 8 positions match TRBD1. The CDR3 is 15 residues long. Trimming removed 7 bases from V and 4 bases from J; junction bases left unmatched: 9. Germline V gives CDR1 MNHEY, CDR2 SMNVEV (reference sequence). Written as DNA, the CDR3 is TGTGCCAGCACCAAGACAGGGGCCCTAAATCAGCCCCAGCATTTT. As protein: CASTKTGALNQPQHF.

J is TRBJ2-3 and V is TRBV7-2; D is uncertain. Per the germline V gene, CDR1 is SGHTA and CDR2 is FQGNSA. The CDR3 extends over 13 amino acids. Between the trimmed V and J ends, which lost 3 bases and 1 base, there was a span of 5 bases. CDR3 amino acids: CASSLWGTDTQYF. In DNA, the CDR3 is TGTGCCAGCAGCTTGTGGGGCACAGATACGCAGTATTTT.

The J gene is TRBJ1-1, the V gene TRBV25-1; weak D call: TRBD1 (6 bases). The V gene lost 1 base and the J gene lost 1 base, with 10 bases spanning the gap. This CDR3 contains 15 residues. The germline gives CDR1 MGHDK, CDR2 SYGVNS. CDR3 protein: CASSEWARGNTEAFF. CDR3 nucleotides: TGTGCCAGCAGTGAATGGGCCAGGGGGAACACTGAAGCTTTCTTT.

The J gene is TRBJ2-1, the V gene TRBV7-3; D might be TRBD1 (5 bases). The germline CDR1 and CDR2 sequences are SGHTA and FQGTGA. CDR3 size: 15 residues. V was clipped by 3 bases and J by 8 bases, with 17 bases between them. The CDR3: CASSFSPIGAYEQFF. DNA of the CDR3: TGTGCCAGCAGCTTCTCCCCCATAGGGGCTTATGAGCAGTTCTTC.

V usage is TRBV2 and J usage is TRBJ1-1, with a possible D match to TRBD1 (5 bases). V was trimmed by 2 bases and J by 2 bases, leaving 18 bases between them. CDR1 is SNHLY, CDR2 FYNNEI, per germline. The CDR3 is 17 residues long. CDR3 sequence: CASSERAGPLLNTEAFF. In DNA, the CDR3 is TGTGCCAGCAGTGAACGGGCAGGGCCCCTCTTAAACACTGAAGCTTTCTTT.

This clone was counted a few times. The chain has TRBV27 and TRBJ2-5, with 7 bases lining up with TRBD1. Germline assignment: CDR1 MNHEY and CDR2 SMNVEV (reference sequence). Trimming removed 0 bases from V and 3 bases from J; junction bases left unmatched: 13. The CDR3 length is 18 residues. CDR3 sequence: CASSLSSPTRGLEETQYF. CDR3 bases: TGTGCCAGCAGTTTATCCTCCCCCACAAGGGGGCTGGAAGAGACCCAGTACTTC.

The V gene is TRBV3-1 (or the pseudogene TRBV3-2), the J gene TRBJ1-1, with TRBD1 matching 7 bases. CDR3 length: 15 residues. Germline CDR1 is LGHDT and CDR2 is YNNKEL (reference sequence). J gave up 2 bases and V 1 base, and 4 bases lay outside the gene matches. CDR3 bases: TGTGCCAGCAGCCAAGGACAGGGCTATAACACTGAAGCTTTCTTT. It specifies CASSQGQGYNTEAFF.

The V and J genes are TRBV15 and TRBJ2-3; no clear D. V was pared by 0 bases and J by 6 bases, with 10 bases between. The CDR3 loop spans 14 amino acids. Germline CDR1 is LNHNV and CDR2 is YYDKDF (reference sequence). CDR3 sequence reads: CATSRERNLDTQYF. In DNA, the CDR3 is TGTGCCACCAGCAGAGAGAGGAATCTGGATACGCAGTATTTT.

The rearrangement joins TRBV6-5 to TRBJ1-5; no firm D call. Germline assignment: CDR1 MNHEY and CDR2 SVGAGI. This CDR3 has 14 residues. The V and J ends lost 2 bases and 3 bases respectively, with 8 bases between them. The CDR3: CASSYLGFNQPQHF. The CDR3 DNA follows: TGTGCCAGCAGTTACCTGGGTTTCAATCAGCCCCAGCATTTT.

J is TRBJ1-1 and V is TRBV3-1 (or the pseudogene TRBV3-2); D might be TRBD1 (5 bases). The V end lost 10 bases, the J end lost 0 bases, and 15 bases lay between the germline ends. CDR1 LGHDT and CDR2 YNNKEL come from the germline V gene (reference sequence). The CDR3 totals 14 residues. The CDR3 spells CATSFDRVNTEAFF. CDR3 nucleotide sequence: TGTGCCACTTCCTTCGACAGAGTGAACACTGAAGCTTTCTTT.

V and J are TRBV27 and TRBJ1-2; tentatively, D is TRBD1 (5 bases). The CDR3 extends over 12 amino acids. Deletions cut 6 bases from V and 4 bases from J, with 9 bases between. Germline V gene lookup returns CDR1 MNHEY and CDR2 SMNVEV (reference sequence). CDR3 nucleotide sequence: TGTGCCAGCAGCGGGGGAGGCTATGGCTACACCTTC. Translating it yields CASSGGGYGYTF.

The CDR3 region has the DNA TGTGCCAGCTGCCGACAGGGGGCGCGTAATTCACCCCTCCACTTT. Translation: CASCRQGARNSPLHF. This chain joins TRBV28 and TRBJ1-6, with 10 nucleotides matching TRBD1. The V and J ends lost 8 bases and 6 bases, in that order; junction bases with no gene match: 7. CDR1 and CDR2 from the germline V gene are MDHEN and SYDVKM. This CDR3 is 15 amino acids long. Drawing the rest from reference TRBV28 and TRBJ1-6, the complete variable domain is DVKVTQSSRYLVKRTGEKVFLECVQDMDHENMFWYRQDPGLGLRLIYFSYDVKMKEKGDIPEGYSVSREKKERFSLILESASTNQTSMYLCASCRQGARNSPLHFGNGTRLTVT.

The V and J genes are TRBV5-4 and TRBJ1-1; 7 bases match TRBD1. The CDR3 totals 15 residues. The V gene end was trimmed by 4 bases and the J gene end by 1 base; junction bases not matched to a gene: 7. Germline V lookup: CDR1 SGHNT, CDR2 YYREEE (reference sequence). The CDR3 spells CASSADRERNTEAFF. The CDR3 DNA sequence: TGTGCCAGCAGCGCTGACAGGGAGAGGAACACTGAAGCTTTCTTT.

This CDR3 reads CASSSNLAGDTQYF. The CDR3 bases are TGTGCCAGCAGTTCCAACCTAGCGGGGGATACGCAGTATTTT. V and J are TRBV6-2 or TRBV6-3 and TRBJ2-3; 9 positions agree with TRBD2. This CDR3 spans 14 amino acids. The junction had 5 bases not matched to a gene; V was cut back by 4 bases and J by 6 bases. The germline CDR1 and CDR2 sequences are MNHEY and SVGEGT.

V and J are TRBV19 and TRBJ2-1; the match to TRBD2 covers 7 bases. V dropped 7 bases and J dropped 0; count of bases not matched to a gene: 3. This CDR3 has 14 residues. Germline assignment: CDR1 LNHDA and CDR2 SQIVND (reference sequence). The CDR3 loop is CASMGGSSYNEQFF. The CDR3 DNA reads as TGTGCCAGTATGGGGGGGAGCTCCTACAATGAGCAGTTCTTC.

The chain has TRBV5-6 and TRBJ2-7; D may be TRBD2 (6 bases). The CDR3 runs to 16 residues. Per germline, CDR1 SGHDT and CDR2 YYEEEE. Trimming left V 4 bases short and J 1 base short, with 18 bases between. This chain's CDR3 is CASSPVPRAGSYEQYF. The CDR3 nucleotides are TGTGCCAGCAGCCCGGTCCCCAGGGCGGGATCCTACGAGCAGTACTTC.